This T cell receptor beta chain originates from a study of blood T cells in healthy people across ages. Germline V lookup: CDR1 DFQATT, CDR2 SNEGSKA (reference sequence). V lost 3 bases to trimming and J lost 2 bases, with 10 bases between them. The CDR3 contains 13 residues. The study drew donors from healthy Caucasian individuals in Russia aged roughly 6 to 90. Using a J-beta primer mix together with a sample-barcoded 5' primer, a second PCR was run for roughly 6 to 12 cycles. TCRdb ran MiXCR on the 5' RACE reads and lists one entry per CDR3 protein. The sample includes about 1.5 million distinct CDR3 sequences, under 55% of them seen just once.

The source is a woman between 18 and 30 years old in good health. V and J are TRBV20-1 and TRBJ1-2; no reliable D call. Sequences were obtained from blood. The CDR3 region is CSASIQPNYGYTF. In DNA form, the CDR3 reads TGCAGTGCTAGTATCCAGCCCAACTATGGCTACACCTTC.